The 9 T cell receptor beta chains below all came from one sample that was sequenced in a study of shared clonotypes between healthy human individuals. Sequencing used immunoSEQ multiplex PCR; TCRdb keeps in-frame clones, though not all of them. The sample carries over a million clones, approximately 78% recorded once. Sequenced sample: memory CD4+ T cells from PBMCs. Indicated subset: CD45RA-negative fraction. These receptor sequences come from a man between 18 and 29 years old in good health. Some clones in this sample may be carry-over from other donors' samples.

This clone was detected only once. Other DNA sequences within the sample encode an identical CDR3. This chain links TRBV5-4 with TRBJ1-1; 8 positions agree with TRBD1. Trimming at V came to 4 bases and at J to 2 bases, leaving 4 bases not matched to a gene. The germline CDR1 and CDR2 sequences are SGHNT and YYREEE (reference sequence). The CDR3 runs to 14 residues. CDR3 sequence: CASSLQGANTEAFF. The CDR3 DNA reads TGTGCCAGCAGCCTCCAGGGGGCCAACACTGAAGCTTTCTTT.

The J gene is TRBJ2-3, the V gene TRBV6-1; 11 nucleotides agree with TRBD2. The ends lost 7 bases at V and 0 bases at J; junction bases unmatched: 3. This CDR3 comprises 15 residues. Looked up from germline, CDR1 is MNHNS and CDR2 is SASEGT. The CDR3 is CASIASGRSTDTQYF. CDR3 nucleotides: TGTGCCAGCATCGCTAGCGGGAGGAGCACAGATACGCAGTATTTT.

This clone was observed many times. In the same sample, other DNA sequences code for this CDR3. The chain joins TRBV7-9 to TRBJ2-7; 7 positions agree with TRBD2. CDR3 length: 17 residues. The germline gives CDR1 SEHNR, CDR2 FQNEAQ (reference sequence). Trimming cost V 2 bases and J 3 bases; bases outside gene matches: 13. CDR3 protein: CASSLTKRGSPYYEQYF. In DNA form, the CDR3 reads TGTGCCAGCAGCTTAACGAAGCGGGGTTCCCCCTACTACGAGCAGTACTTC.

CDR3: CAIGGFGDGDTQYF. CDR3 DNA sequence: TGTGCCATCGGGGGTTTCGGGGACGGGGATACGCAGTATTTT. V and J are TRBV10-3 and TRBJ2-3; TRBD1 or TRBD2 may be the D gene (5 bases each). The length of the CDR3 is 14 residues. V was cut by 8 bases and J by 6 bases, with 18 bases left in between. Germline V CDR1 and CDR2: ENHRY, SYGVKD.

The CDR3, as DNA: TGTGCCAGCAGTGAGAGGACAGGGGAGGAAAAACTGTTTTTT. Protein: CASSERTGEEKLFF. The chain joins TRBV6-1 to TRBJ1-4; 9 bases align to TRBD1. Trimming cost V 3 bases and J 8 bases; bases outside gene matches: 4. The CDR3 consists of 14 residues. The germline V gene encodes CDR1 MNHNS and CDR2 SASEGT.

This sequence joins TRBV5-4 and TRBJ2-3, with 8 bases that match TRBD2. This CDR3 spans 16 amino acids. Losses at the gene ends were 4 bases for V and 0 bases for J; bases not matched to a gene: 7. In germline, CDR1 is SGHNT, CDR2 YYREEE (reference sequence). The CDR3 sequence is CASSPGTRTSTDTQYF. In DNA, the CDR3 is TGTGCCAGCAGCCCCGGGACTAGAACTAGCACAGATACGCAGTATTTT.

The CDR3 sequence: CASRGSIVGNQPQHF. In DNA form, the CDR3 reads TGTGCCAGTAGAGGGTCGATAGTAGGCAATCAGCCCCAGCATTTT. The chain joins TRBV19 to TRBJ1-5; D is unclear. V was clipped by 6 bases and J by 2 bases, with 14 bases between them. From germline, CDR1 is LNHDA and CDR2 SQIVND (reference sequence). The CDR3 totals 15 residues.

The V gene is TRBV15, the J gene TRBJ2-7; no reliable D call. Looked up from germline, CDR1 is LNHNV and CDR2 is YYDKDF (reference sequence). The CDR3 has 14 amino acids. V lost 0 bases and J 2 bases, leaving 8 bases between the germline ends. This chain's CDR3 is CATSREVIPYEQYF. DNA of the CDR3: TGTGCCACCAGCAGAGAGGTTATCCCCTACGAGCAGTACTTC.

A few counts support this clone. V is TRBV7-2 and J is TRBJ1-3; D is unresolved. V was trimmed by 3 bases and J by 0 bases, leaving 18 bases between them. The germline gives CDR1 SGHTA, CDR2 FQGNSA. The CDR3 runs 18 residues. The DNA for the CDR3 is TGTGCCAGCAGCTTGAGATCAGTGGCCGGGAGCTCTGGAAACACCATATATTTT. Translation: CASSLRSVAGSSGNTIYF.